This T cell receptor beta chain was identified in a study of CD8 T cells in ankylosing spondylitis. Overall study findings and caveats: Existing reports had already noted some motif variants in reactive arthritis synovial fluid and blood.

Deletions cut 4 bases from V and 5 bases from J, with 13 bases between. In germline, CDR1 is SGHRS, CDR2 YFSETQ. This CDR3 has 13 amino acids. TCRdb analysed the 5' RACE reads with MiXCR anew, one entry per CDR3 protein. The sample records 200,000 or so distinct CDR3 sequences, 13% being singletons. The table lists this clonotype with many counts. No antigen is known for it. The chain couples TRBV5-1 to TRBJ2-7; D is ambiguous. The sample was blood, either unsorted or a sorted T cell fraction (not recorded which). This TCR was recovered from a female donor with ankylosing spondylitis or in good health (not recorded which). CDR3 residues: CASSRLEGNEQYF. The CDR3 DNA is TGCGCCAGCAGCCGTCTAGAAGGCAACGAGCAGTACTTC.